One and the same sample provided the 24 T cell receptor beta chains below, sequenced in a study of shared clonotypes between healthy human individuals. The assay was immunoSEQ multiplex PCR, and TCRdb's table has in-frame clones only and misses some. The data hold 600,000 to 750,000 clones, with less than 80% observed a single time. Specimen: memory CD4+ T cells sorted from blood. Subset in this sample: CD45RA-negative fraction. These receptors all come from a woman aged 30 to 39 in good health.

There are a few counts of this clone. Different DNA sequences within this sample yield the same CDR3. The V gene is TRBV2, the J gene TRBJ1-1; 9 bases are shared with TRBD1. Germline trimming cut 6 bases from V and 3 bases from J; bases unmatched to any gene: 2. The CDR3 contains 13 residues. Germline CDR1 is SNHLY and CDR2 is FYNNEI. The CDR3 coding sequence is TGTGCCAGCAGGGGACAGGGTGACACTGAAGCTTTCTTT. This encodes CASRGQGDTEAFF.

Only one count was recorded for this clone. The CDR3 sequence: CASETGWSNQPQHF. The CDR3 DNA is TGTGCCAGCGAGACAGGGTGGAGCAATCAGCCCCAGCATTTT. The chain uses TRBV2 and TRBJ1-5; 7 bases match TRBD1. The junction had 5 bases not matched to a gene; V was cut back by 8 bases and J by 1 base. Germline assignment: CDR1 SNHLY and CDR2 FYNNEI. CDR3 length: 14 amino acids.

The chain combines TRBV7-8 with TRBJ1-5; 7 bases align to TRBD1. This CDR3 contains 14 residues. Unmatched junction bases numbered 4, after V lost 1 base and J lost 7 bases. Germline loops: CDR1 SGHVS, CDR2 FQNEAQ. The CDR3 nucleotides read TGTGCCAGCAGCTTAGGACAGGGTTTGCAGCCCCAGCATTTT. It is translated as CASSLGQGLQPQHF.

The V call is TRBV7-9, the J call TRBJ2-2; perhaps TRBD2 as D (5 bases). V lost 5 bases and J 7 bases, leaving 20 bases between the germline ends. The germline V gene has CDR1 SEHNR and CDR2 FQNEAQ (reference sequence). This CDR3 region has 16 residues. Written as DNA, the CDR3 is TGTGCCAGCAGCGGACGGTGGCGGGCGCTGGGCGGGGAGCTGTTTTTT. Amino acids: CASSGRWRALGGELFF.

The chain is built from TRBV6-5 and TRBJ1-4, with D perhaps matching TRBD1 (6 bases). The CDR3 is 15 amino acids. The V end lost 6 bases, the J end lost 7 bases, and 18 bases lay between the germline ends. Germline V gene lookup returns CDR1 MNHEY and CDR2 SVGAGI. The CDR3: CASRPGWGGVEKLFF. The CDR3 DNA reads as TGTGCCAGCAGACCCGGCTGGGGGGGCGTTGAAAAACTGTTTTTT.

This rearrangement joins TRBV5-6 to TRBJ2-5; D gene uncertain. V shed 1 base and J shed 0 bases, with 4 bases lying between them. The CDR3 consists of 13 residues. Germline V gene data show CDR1 as SGHDT and CDR2 as YYEEEE. CDR3 protein: CASSLQHQETQYF. CDR3 bases: TGTGCCAGCAGCTTGCAACACCAAGAGACCCAGTACTTC.

This clone was found a few times. This chain uses TRBV19 with TRBJ1-2; D not resolved. The CDR3 has 12 residues. Germline-derived CDR1 and CDR2 are LNHDA and SQIVND (reference sequence). Trimming removed 7 bases at V and 8 bases at J, with 14 bases between. CDR3 region: CASTSGRRGYTF. CDR3 coding DNA: TGTGCCAGTACATCCGGACGGCGGGGCTACACCTTC.

The V gene is TRBV5-1, the J gene TRBJ2-2, with a tentative D call TRBD1 (6 bases). This CDR3 has 15 residues. V dropped 6 bases and J dropped 3 bases, with 15 bases sitting between them. Germline V lookup: CDR1 SGHRS, CDR2 YFSETQ. The DNA for the CDR3 is TGCGCCAGCACTCCCGGACAGCTAGACACCGGGGAGCTGTTTTTT. Amino acids: CASTPGQLDTGELFF.

The genes are TRBV7-8 and TRBJ2-2; D perhaps matches TRBD2 (5 bases). This CDR3 contains 15 residues. Germline values: CDR1 SGHVS, CDR2 FQNEAQ. The ends were cut back, 5 bases at V and 9 bases at J, with 19 bases in the middle. The CDR3 nucleotides are TGTGCCAGCAGCCAGCGCCAGTCGACTAACCGGGAGCTGTTTTTT. Amino acids: CASSQRQSTNRELFF.

CDR3 amino acids: CASSQDGRGLNTEAFF. The CDR3 DNA reads as TGTGCCAGCAGCCAAGACGGCAGGGGACTGAACACTGAAGCTTTCTTT. V gene TRBV4-2 combines with J gene TRBJ1-1; a weak D match, TRBD1 (6 bases). The V gene's germline CDR1 is LGHNA and CDR2 YNFKEQ. The CDR3 runs 16 residues. Trimming pared 0 bases from V and 0 bases from J, leaving 11 bases between.

J is TRBJ2-1 and V is TRBV28; D may correspond to TRBD1 or TRBD2 (5 bases each). V gave up 9 bases and J gave up 0 bases, with 12 bases separating them. CDR1 and CDR2 from the germline V gene are MDHEN and SYDVKM. The CDR3 is made up of 14 amino acids. CDR3 in amino acids: CASRLGDSYNEQFF. CDR3 nucleotide sequence: TGTGCCAGTAGGTTGGGGGACTCCTACAATGAGCAGTTCTTC.

This clone was counted only a few times. The chain carries TRBV6-6 and TRBJ1-1, with D possibly matching TRBD1 (5 bases). The CDR3 spans 14 residues. Trimming cost V 7 bases and J 5 bases, with 17 bases left between them. Per the germline V gene, CDR1 is MNHNY and CDR2 is SVGAGI (reference sequence). The CDR3 region has the DNA TGTGCCAGCAACCAGGGAGGTGTAGGGACTGAAGCTTTCTTT. This gives the protein CASNQGGVGTEAFF.

This clone has only a few counts. The V and J genes are TRBV28 and TRBJ2-5, with D possibly TRBD2 on 6 matching bases. This CDR3 region has 11 residues. V lost 8 bases to trimming and J lost 4 bases, with 8 bases between them. CDR1 MDHEN and CDR2 SYDVKM come from the germline V gene. CDR3 protein: CASGAGETQYF. The CDR3 bases are TGTGCCAGCGGAGCGGGAGAGACCCAGTACTTC.

This sequence joins TRBV6-5 and TRBJ1-5, with 8 bases aligning to TRBD1. The CDR3 length is 14 residues. Germline-derived CDR1 and CDR2 are MNHEY and SVGAGI. V lost 6 bases to trimming and J lost 7 bases; unmatched junction nucleotides: 8. The CDR3 DNA reads TGTGCCAGCAGGAAACAGGGGGAATGGCAGCCCCAGCATTTT. Its protein product is CASRKQGEWQPQHF.

The V gene is TRBV6-6, the J gene TRBJ1-5, with 10 bases fitting TRBD1. V shed 8 bases and J 5 bases; nucleotides not matched to a gene: 9. The CDR3 spans 15 residues. Germline-derived CDR1 and CDR2 are MNHNY and SVGAGI (reference sequence). CDR3 amino acids: CASGDRGRWDQPQHF. The CDR3 region has the DNA TGTGCCAGCGGTGACAGGGGGCGATGGGATCAGCCCCAGCATTTT.

The CDR3 DNA is TGTGCCAGCAGCTTGGCTGGGGGGACAGGTACCTACGAGCAGTACTTC. Protein sequence: CASSLAGGTGTYEQYF. This sequence joins TRBV5-5 and TRBJ2-7; 8 bases line up with TRBD1. The CDR3 sequence is 16 residues long. Germline values: CDR1 SGHKS, CDR2 YYEKEE (reference sequence). J was trimmed by 2 bases and V by 0 bases; bases with no gene match: 7.

This sequence joins TRBV14 and TRBJ2-7, with a weak D call TRBD2 (6 bases). Trimming shortened V by 3 bases and J by 3 bases, and 12 bases separated the two germline ends. Germline V gene data show CDR1 as SGHDN and CDR2 as FVKESK. This CDR3 is 14 amino acids long. The CDR3 sequence: CASSQRGLGYEQYF. CDR3 DNA: TGTGCCAGCAGCCAGCGGGGTTTAGGCTACGAGCAGTACTTC.

The chain links TRBV2 to TRBJ1-4; D perhaps matches TRBD1 (6 bases). The germline gives CDR1 SNHLY, CDR2 FYNNEI. CDR3 size: 14 residues. With 5 bases removed from V and 6 bases from J, the gap between germline ends came to 13 bases. Here the CDR3 reads CASSPQGLDEKLFF. The DNA for the CDR3 is TGTGCCAGCAGTCCCCAGGGGTTGGATGAAAAACTGTTTTTT.

V gene TRBV6-5 combines with J gene TRBJ2-1; 9 bases line up with TRBD1. V shed 0 bases, J shed 9 bases, and the junction held 6 bases outside the gene matches. The V gene's germline CDR1 is MNHEY and CDR2 SVGAGI. The CDR3 sequence is 15 residues long. CDR3 sequence reads: CASSYSYRGQVEQFF. The DNA for the CDR3 is TGTGCCAGCAGTTACTCGTACAGGGGGCAAGTTGAGCAGTTCTTC.

As to this clone: A much larger clone is a single base away; this may be a read error. The same CDR3 arises from other DNA sequences in this sample as well. This chain connects TRBV2 to TRBJ2-5; 7 positions match TRBD2. CDR3 length: 13 amino acids. V was pared by 2 bases and J by 5 bases, with 2 bases of the junction left unmatched. Germline CDR1 is SNHLY and CDR2 is FYNNEI. CDR3 sequence reads: CASSEQGGETQYF. CDR3 bases: TGTGCCAGCAGTGAACAGGGAGGGGAGACCCAGTACTTC.

The V and J genes are TRBV15 and TRBJ2-4; D may match TRBD1 or TRBD2 (7 bases each). Germline assignment: CDR1 LNHNV and CDR2 YYDKDF (reference sequence). Trimming pared 0 bases from V and 6 bases from J, leaving 15 bases between. The CDR3 extends over 16 amino acids. The CDR3 sequence is CATSRDLGGGRNIQYF. Here the CDR3 DNA reads TGTGCCACCAGCAGAGATCTAGGGGGCGGGAGAAACATTCAGTACTTC.

The V call is TRBV7-8, the J call TRBJ2-7; 9 bases agree with TRBD2. Unmatched junction bases numbered 5, after V lost 3 bases and J lost 2 bases. This CDR3 contains 15 residues. Germline V CDR1 and CDR2: SGHVS, FQNEAQ. The CDR3: CASSFQAGGTYEQYF. CDR3 nucleotide sequence: TGTGCCAGCAGCTTCCAAGCGGGAGGAACCTACGAGCAGTACTTC. The complete variable domain, with remaining parts taken from reference TRBV7-8 and TRBJ2-7, reads GAGVSQSPRYKVAKRGQDVALRCDPISGHVSLFWYQQALGQGPEFLTYFQNEAQLDKSGLPSDRFFAERPEGSVSTLKIQRTQQEDSAVYLCASSFQAGGTYEQYFGPGTRLTVT.

This chain links TRBV28 with TRBJ2-3, with 7 bases aligning to TRBD2. The CDR3 runs 15 residues. Germline V CDR1 and CDR2: MDHEN, SYDVKM. The V gene end was trimmed by 6 bases and the J gene end by 4 bases; junction bases not matched to a gene: 10. The CDR3 sequence: CASSSLRLAADTQYF. As DNA, the CDR3 is TGTGCCAGCAGCTCACTTCGACTAGCAGCAGATACGCAGTATTTT.

This rearrangement joins TRBV5-1 to TRBJ2-1, with a tentative D call TRBD2 (5 bases). The CDR3 has 13 residues. Germline V CDR1 and CDR2: SGHRS, YFSETQ. Deletions cut 5 bases from V and 5 bases from J, with 11 bases between. CDR3 protein: CASSWLANNEQFF. The DNA for the CDR3 is TGCGCCAGCAGTTGGCTAGCTAACAATGAGCAGTTCTTC.